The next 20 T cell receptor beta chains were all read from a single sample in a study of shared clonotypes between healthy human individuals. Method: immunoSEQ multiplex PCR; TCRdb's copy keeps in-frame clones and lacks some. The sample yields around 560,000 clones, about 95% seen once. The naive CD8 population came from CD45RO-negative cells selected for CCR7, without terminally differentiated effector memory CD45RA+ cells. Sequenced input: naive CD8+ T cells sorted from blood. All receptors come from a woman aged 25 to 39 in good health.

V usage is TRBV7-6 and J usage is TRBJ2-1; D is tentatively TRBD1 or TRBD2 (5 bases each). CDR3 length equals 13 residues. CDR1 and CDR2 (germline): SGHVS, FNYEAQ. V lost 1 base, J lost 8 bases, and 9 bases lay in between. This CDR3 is CASSLGGYDEQFF. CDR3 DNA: TGTGCCAGCAGCTTAGGGGGGTACGATGAGCAGTTCTTC.

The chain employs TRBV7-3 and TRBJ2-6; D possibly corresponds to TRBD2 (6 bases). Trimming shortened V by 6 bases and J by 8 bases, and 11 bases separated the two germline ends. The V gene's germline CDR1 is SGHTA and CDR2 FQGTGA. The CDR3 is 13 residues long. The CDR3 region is CASRSGETNVLTF. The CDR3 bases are TGTGCCAGCAGATCGGGGGAGACCAACGTCCTGACTTTC.

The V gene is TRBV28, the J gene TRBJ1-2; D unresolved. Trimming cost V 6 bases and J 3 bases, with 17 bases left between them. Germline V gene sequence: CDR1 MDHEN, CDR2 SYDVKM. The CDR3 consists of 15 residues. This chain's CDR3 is CASSQRDWDDYGYTF. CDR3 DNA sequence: TGTGCCAGCAGCCAAAGGGATTGGGATGACTATGGCTACACCTTC.

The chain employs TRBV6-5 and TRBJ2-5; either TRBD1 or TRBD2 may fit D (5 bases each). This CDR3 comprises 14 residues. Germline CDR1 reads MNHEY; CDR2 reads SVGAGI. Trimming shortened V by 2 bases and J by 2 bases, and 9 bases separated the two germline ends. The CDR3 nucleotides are TGTGCCAGCAGTTACATGGGGGAGCAAGAGACCCAGTACTTC. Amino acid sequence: CASSYMGEQETQYF.

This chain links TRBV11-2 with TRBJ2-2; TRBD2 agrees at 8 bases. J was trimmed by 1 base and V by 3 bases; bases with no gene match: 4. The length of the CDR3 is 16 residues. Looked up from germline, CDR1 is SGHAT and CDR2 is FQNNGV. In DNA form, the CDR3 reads TGTGCCAGCAGCTTTCTAGCGGGTGGGAACACCGGGGAGCTGTTTTTT. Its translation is CASSFLAGGNTGELFF.

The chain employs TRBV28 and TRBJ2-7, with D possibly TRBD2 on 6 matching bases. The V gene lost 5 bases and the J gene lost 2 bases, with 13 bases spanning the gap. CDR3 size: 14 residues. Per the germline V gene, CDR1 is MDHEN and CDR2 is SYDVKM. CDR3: CASSQMGRTYEQYF. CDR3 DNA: TGTGCCAGCAGTCAAATGGGGAGGACCTACGAGCAGTACTTC.

CDR3 region: CASSTSSAGVDYEQYF. The DNA for the CDR3 is TGTGCCAGCAGCACCTCCTCGGCGGGAGTGGACTACGAGCAGTACTTC. This rearrangement joins TRBV13 to TRBJ2-7, with TRBD2 identical over 7 bases. The CDR3 has 16 amino acids. The junction had 13 bases not matched to a gene; V was cut back by 5 bases and J by 3 bases. Germline V gives CDR1 PRHDT, CDR2 FYEKMQ (reference sequence).

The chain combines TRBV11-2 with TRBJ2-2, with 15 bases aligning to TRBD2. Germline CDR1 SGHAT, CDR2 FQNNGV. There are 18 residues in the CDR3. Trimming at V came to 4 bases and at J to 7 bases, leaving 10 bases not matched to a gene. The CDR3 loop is CASSSRTSGRAQHGELFF. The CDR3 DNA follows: TGTGCCAGCAGCTCCCGGACTAGCGGGAGGGCCCAGCACGGGGAGCTGTTTTTT.

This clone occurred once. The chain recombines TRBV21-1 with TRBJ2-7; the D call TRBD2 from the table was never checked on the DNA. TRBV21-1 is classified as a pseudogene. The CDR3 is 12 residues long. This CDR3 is CARNRSVYEQYF. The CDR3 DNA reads TGTGCCAGAAACCGAAGCGTCTACGAGCAGTACTTC.

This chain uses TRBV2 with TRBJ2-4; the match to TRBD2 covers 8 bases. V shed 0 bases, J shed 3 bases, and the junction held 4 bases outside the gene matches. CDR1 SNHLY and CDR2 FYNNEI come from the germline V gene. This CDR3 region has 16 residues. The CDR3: CASSEAEREYKNIQYF. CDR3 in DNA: TGTGCCAGCAGTGAAGCCGAGCGGGAGTACAAAAACATTCAGTACTTC.

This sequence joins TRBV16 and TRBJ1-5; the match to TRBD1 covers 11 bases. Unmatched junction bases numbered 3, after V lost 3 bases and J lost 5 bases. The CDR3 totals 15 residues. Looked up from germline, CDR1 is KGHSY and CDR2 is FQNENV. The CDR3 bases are TGTGCCAGCAGCCACGGGACAGGGGGAGATCAGCCCCAGCATTTT. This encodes CASSHGTGGDQPQHF.

CDR3 region: CASSLVGRQSEQYF. The CDR3 nucleotides read TGTGCCAGCAGCTTAGTGGGCAGACAGTCCGAGCAGTACTTC. The chain couples TRBV7-9 to TRBJ2-7; perhaps TRBD1 as D (5 bases). Trimming stripped 1 base from V and 6 bases from J, with 13 bases between. Germline V gives CDR1 SEHNR, CDR2 FQNEAQ (reference sequence). This CDR3 spans 14 amino acids.

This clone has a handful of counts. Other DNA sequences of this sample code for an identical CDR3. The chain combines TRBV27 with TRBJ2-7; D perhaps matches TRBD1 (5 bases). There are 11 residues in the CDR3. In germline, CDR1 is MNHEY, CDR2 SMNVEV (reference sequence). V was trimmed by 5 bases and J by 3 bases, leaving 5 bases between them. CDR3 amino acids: CASSQGYEQYF. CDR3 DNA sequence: TGTGCCAGCAGTCAGGGCTACGAGCAGTACTTC.

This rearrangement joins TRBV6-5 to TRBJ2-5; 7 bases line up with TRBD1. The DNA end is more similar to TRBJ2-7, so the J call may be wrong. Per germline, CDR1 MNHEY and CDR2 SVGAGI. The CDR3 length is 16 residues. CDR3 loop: CASSYSMGQKSYEQYF. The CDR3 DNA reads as TGTGCCAGCAGTTACTCGATGGGACAGAAATCCTACGAGCAGTACTTC.

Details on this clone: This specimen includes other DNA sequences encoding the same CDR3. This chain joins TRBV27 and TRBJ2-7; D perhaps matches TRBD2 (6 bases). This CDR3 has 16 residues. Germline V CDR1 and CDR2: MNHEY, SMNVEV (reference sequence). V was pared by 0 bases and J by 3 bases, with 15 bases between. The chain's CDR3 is CASSLSPGTAHYEQYF. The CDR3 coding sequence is TGTGCCAGCAGTTTATCTCCCGGGACTGCACACTACGAGCAGTACTTC.

In DNA, the CDR3 is TGTGCCAGCAGTAGCCAGGGCAGCAATCAGCCCCAGCATTTT. This gives the protein CASSSQGSNQPQHF. V is TRBV4-2 and J is TRBJ1-5; D is perhaps TRBD1 (5 bases). CDR1 and CDR2 (germline): LGHNA, YNFKEQ. Trimming shortened V by 6 bases and J by 1 base, and 10 bases separated the two germline ends. CDR3 length: 14 amino acids.

DNA of the CDR3: TGTGCCAGCAGTTCCACGTCATGGGTTGGCTACACCTTC. This sequence encodes CASSSTSWVGYTF. The chain has TRBV28 and TRBJ1-2; D not certain. CDR1 and CDR2 (germline): MDHEN, SYDVKM. The CDR3 contains 13 residues. V was trimmed by 4 bases and J by 7 bases, leaving 13 bases between them.

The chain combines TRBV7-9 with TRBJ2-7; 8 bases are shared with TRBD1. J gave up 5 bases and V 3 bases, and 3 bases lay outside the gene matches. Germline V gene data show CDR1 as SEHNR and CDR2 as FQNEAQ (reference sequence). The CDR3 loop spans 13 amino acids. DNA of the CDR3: TGTGCCAGCAGCTTCCAGACAGGGGACGAGCAGTACTTC. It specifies CASSFQTGDEQYF.

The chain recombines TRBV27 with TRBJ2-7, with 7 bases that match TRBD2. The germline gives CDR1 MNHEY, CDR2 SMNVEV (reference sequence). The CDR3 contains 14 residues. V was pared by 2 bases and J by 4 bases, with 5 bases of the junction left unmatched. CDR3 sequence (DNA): TGTGCCAGCAGTTTAATGGCGGGAGAGTACGAGCAGTACTTC. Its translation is CASSLMAGEYEQYF.

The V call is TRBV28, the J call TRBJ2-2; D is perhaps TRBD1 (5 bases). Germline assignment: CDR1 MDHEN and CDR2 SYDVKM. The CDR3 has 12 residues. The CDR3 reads CAGRDYTGELFF. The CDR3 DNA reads TGTGCGGGCAGGGATTACACCGGGGAGCTGTTTTTT.